This TCR beta chain was captured in a study of cytomegalovirus exposure and HLA in healthy donors. Points from the study as a whole: Another analysis was done later, and it associated more than 15,000 TCR beta sequences with HLA alleles at 0.05 false discovery rate. Presence/absence analyses assumed roughly uniform sequencing depth across donors.

V gave up 3 bases and J gave up 8 bases, with 10 bases separating them. Germline V CDR1 and CDR2: LNHDA, SQIVND (reference sequence). The CDR3 loop spans 13 amino acids. The PCR made use of 60 Vbeta and 13 Jbeta primers. Method: immunoSEQ multiplex PCR; TCRdb's copy keeps in-frame clones and lacks some. The sample lists about 150,000 clones, about two thirds seen once, with 2.4% in the top ten. Comments on this clone: As yet, its antigen is unknown.

The TCR sequence derives from a woman between 40 and 50 years old in good health and CMV-seronegative. The genes are TRBV19 and TRBJ2-2; perhaps TRBD1 as D (6 bases). Sequenced material: PBMCs. CDR3 region: CASSMDSIGELFF. CDR3 in DNA: TGTGCCAGTAGTATGGACAGTATAGGGGAGCTGTTTTTT.